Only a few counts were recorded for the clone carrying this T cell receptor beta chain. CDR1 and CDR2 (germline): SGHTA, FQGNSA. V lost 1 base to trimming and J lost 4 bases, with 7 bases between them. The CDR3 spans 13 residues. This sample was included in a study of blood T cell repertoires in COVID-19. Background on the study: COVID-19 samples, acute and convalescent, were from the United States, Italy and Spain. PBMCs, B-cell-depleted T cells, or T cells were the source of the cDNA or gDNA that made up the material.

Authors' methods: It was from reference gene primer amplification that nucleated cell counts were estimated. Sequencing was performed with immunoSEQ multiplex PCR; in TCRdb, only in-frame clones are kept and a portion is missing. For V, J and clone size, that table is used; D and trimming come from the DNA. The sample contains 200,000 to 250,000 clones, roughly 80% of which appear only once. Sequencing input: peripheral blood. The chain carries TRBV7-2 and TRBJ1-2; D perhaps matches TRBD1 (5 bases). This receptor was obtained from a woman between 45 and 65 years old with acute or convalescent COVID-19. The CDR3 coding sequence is TGTGCCAGCAGCTTAGAGGGGATCTATGGCTACACCTTC. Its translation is CASSLEGIYGYTF.